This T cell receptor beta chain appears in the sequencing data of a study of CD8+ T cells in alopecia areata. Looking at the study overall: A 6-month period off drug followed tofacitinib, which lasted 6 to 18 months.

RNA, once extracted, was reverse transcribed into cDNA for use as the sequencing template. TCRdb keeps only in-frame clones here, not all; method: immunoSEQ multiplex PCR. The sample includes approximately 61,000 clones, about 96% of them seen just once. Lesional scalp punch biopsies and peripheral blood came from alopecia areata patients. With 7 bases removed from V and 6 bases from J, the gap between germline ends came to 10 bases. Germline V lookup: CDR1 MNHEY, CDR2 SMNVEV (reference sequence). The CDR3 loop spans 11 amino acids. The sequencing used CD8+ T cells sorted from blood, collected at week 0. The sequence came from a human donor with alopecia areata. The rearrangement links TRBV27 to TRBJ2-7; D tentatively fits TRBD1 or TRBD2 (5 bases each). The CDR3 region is CASILGGEQYF. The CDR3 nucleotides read TGTGCCAGCATCCTTGGGGGCGAGCAGTACTTC.